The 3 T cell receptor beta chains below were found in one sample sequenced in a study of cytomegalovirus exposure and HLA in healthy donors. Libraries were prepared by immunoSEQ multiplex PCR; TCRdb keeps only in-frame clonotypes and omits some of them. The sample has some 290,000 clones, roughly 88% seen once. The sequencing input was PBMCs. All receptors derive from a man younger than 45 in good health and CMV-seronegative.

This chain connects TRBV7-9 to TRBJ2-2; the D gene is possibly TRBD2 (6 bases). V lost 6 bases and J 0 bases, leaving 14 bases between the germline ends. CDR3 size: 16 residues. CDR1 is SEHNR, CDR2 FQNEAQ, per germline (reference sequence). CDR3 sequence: CASRPPRGTNTGELFF. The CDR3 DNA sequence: TGTGCCAGCAGACCCCCCCGGGGGACGAACACCGGGGAGCTGTTTTTT.

This chain's CDR3 is CASSYGEDSPLHF. CDR3 nucleotides: TGTGCCAGCAGTTATGGGGAGGATTCACCCCTCCACTTT. The chain has TRBV6-1 and TRBJ1-6; D remains unclear. This CDR3 contains 13 residues. V was trimmed by 5 bases and J by 8 bases, leaving 10 bases between them. Germline loops: CDR1 MNHNS, CDR2 SASEGT.

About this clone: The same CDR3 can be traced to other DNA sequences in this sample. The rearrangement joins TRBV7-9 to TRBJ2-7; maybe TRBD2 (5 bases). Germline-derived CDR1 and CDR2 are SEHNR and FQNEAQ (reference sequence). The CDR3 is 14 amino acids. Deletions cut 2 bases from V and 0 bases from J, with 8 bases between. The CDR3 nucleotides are TGTGCCAGCAGCTTATCGGGGAGCTCCTACGAGCAGTACTTC. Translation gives CASSLSGSSYEQYF. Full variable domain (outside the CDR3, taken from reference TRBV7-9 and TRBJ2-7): DTGVSQNPRHKITKRGQNVTFRCDPISEHNRLYWYRQTLGQGPEFLTYFQNEAQLEKSRLLSDRFSAERPKGSFSTLEIQRTEQGDSAMYLCASSLSGSSYEQYFGPGTRLTVT.